What follows is one T cell receptor beta chain and its context. The clone's antigen remains unknown. Nothing much larger sits one base from this clone, and base qualities are not available. The data derive from a study of blood T cell repertoires in COVID-19 (dated by TCRdb to about 2020). Context from the whole study: Collaborator samples came from the United States, Italy and Spain and covered acute and convalescent phases of COVID-19. Nearly every sample came with metadata listing a de-identified subject ID, COVID-19 status, age in years and sex. Where available, HLA class I and class II types were taken from metadata supplied by the sample provider and were not determined by assay-based typing. Subjects who had been exposed to COVID-19, were actively infected with it, or had recovered from it provided the deeply sampled blood TCRbeta repertoires that made up the dataset. The material from the prospective study consisted of cDNA or gDNA derived from T cells, B-cell-depleted T cells, or PBMCs. The samples were drawn from the first 160 participants of the ongoing ImmuneRACE study and from some 1,300 subjects provided by 6 global collaborators. The repertoires were released in a freely available public database meant as a resource for research on the immune response to SARS-CoV-2. Results the study describes overall, beyond this receptor: How much clinical and demographic metadata was included differed by source and by participant, and the metadata was provided uncurated.

From the cysteine up to the phenylalanine, the CDR3 has a length of 13 residues. CDR3 DNA is the only sequence kept; it has 39 bases, read in frame from the first base. The immunoSEQ Assay, a bias-controlled multiplex PCR, was used to amplify TCRbeta CDR3 regions from genomic DNA. For the original study's pipeline: The number of nucleated cells in each sample was estimated by amplification of reference gene primers within the assay. To quantify the absolute abundance of each unique TCRbeta CDR3 rearrangement, sequence reads were collapsed and filtered. Productive Simpson clonality was computed per sample as the square root of Simpson's diversity index over productive rearrangements. Not all clones reach the TCRdb copy of this immuneACCESS table, which keeps in-frame sequences only. Checked studies attribute under half of the gap to unresolved V genes and leave the rest unexplained. That table supplies the V and J calls and clone size; D and trimming were determined from the DNA. This sample gives nearly 250,000 clones in total; 85% to 90% of them show up just once. The biggest ten clones account for 0.85% to 0.95% of the sample.

In the prospective study, participants were roughly 18 to 100 years old, resided in under 30 geographic areas of the United States, and were enrolled through a virtual design. To assign participants to cohorts, the prospective study relied on clinical history that participants themselves reported in a screening survey and a study questionnaire. Exposed participants were defined as having been in contact with someone with a PCR-confirmed or clinician-diagnosed COVID-19 case within 2 weeks of study entry. In the prospective study, whole blood, serum and a nasopharyngeal or oropharyngeal swab were collected from each participant by mobile phlebotomists. Additional blood draws and questionnaires over an approximately two-month period could optionally be provided by prospective study participants. Before DNA extraction, prospective study blood samples were shipped either frozen or at room temperature.

This receptor was obtained from a man aged 45-60 years who had been exposed to COVID-19. The sample was PBMCs or T cells enriched from blood (not recorded which). The chain is made from TRBV12-2 and TRBJ1-5; TRBD1 is the table's D call and was not checked against the DNA. TRBV12-2 is noted as a pseudogene. At the DNA level, the sequence is TGTGCAAGTCGCTTTCAGGCGCTACAGCCCCAGCATTTT. It encodes CASRFQALQPQHF.